This TCR beta chain was sequenced during a study of blood T cells in healthy people across ages. Study-wide results and limits: Estimates based on one million T cells were treated as lower bounds.

As concerns this clonotype: Its antigen remains unidentified.

Aged roughly 6 to 90, donors were systemically healthy Caucasians from Russia. A second PCR, run for 7 to 11 cycles, used a sample-barcoded 5' primer plus a J-beta primer mix. Every cDNA was tagged by a template-switch adaptor with 12 random nucleotides. From the 5' RACE reads, TCRdb called clonotypes with MiXCR, one entry per CDR3 protein. This sample carries approximately 730,000 distinct CDR3 sequences, about 55% of them seen once, and the ten largest clones take about 38%. The V end was cut by 4 bases, the J end by 4 bases, with 14 bases between. This CDR3 spans 14 amino acids. Per the germline V gene, CDR1 is SGHRS and CDR2 is YFSETQ.

The chain employs TRBV5-1 and TRBJ1-2; the D gene is possibly TRBD1 (6 bases). The sequenced sample consisted of blood. This TCR was sampled from a man of 80 years or more in good health. The CDR3 region has the DNA TGCGCCAGCAGCCCGGGACACCAGCCCTATGGCTACACCTTC. Its translation: CASSPGHQPYGYTF.